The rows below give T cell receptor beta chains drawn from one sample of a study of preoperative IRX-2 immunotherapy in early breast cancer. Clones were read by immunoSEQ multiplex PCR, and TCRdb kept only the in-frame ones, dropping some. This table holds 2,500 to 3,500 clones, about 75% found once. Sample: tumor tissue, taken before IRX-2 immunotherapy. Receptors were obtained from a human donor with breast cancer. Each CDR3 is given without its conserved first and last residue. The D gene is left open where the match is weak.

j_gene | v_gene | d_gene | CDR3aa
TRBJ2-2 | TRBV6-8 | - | ASKFIGTGELF
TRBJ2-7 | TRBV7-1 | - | ASSSRDTSHYEQY
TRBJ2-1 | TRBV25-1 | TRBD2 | ASSVASGNNEQF
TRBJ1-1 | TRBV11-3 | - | ASSSGARGTEAF
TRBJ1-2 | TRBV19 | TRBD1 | ASGGTGAYDYGYT
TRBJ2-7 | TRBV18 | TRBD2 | ASSPRGLAGYEQY
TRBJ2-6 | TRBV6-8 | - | ASSIDPNSGANVLT
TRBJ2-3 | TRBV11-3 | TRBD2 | ASSLSGRAGDTQY
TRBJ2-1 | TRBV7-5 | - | ASRPQPGGYNEQF
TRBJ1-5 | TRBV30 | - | AWSVNRRNQPQH
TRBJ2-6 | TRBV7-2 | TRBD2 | ASSFGVRGAGANVLT
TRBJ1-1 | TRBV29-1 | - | SVPPWGRGNTEAF
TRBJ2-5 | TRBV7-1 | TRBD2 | ASSPGLAWTQY
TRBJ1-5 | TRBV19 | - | ASIPAGRSNQPQH
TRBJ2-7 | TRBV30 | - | AWSVQGAAISGQY
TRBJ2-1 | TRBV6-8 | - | ASSLAYNEQF
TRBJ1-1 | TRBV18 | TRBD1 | ASSPQGASTEAF
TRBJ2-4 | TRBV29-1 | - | SVGGDVKNIQY
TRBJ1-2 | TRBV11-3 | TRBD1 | ASSLGQGVSGYT
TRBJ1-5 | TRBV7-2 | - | ASTRGDSQPQH
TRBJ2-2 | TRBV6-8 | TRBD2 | ASRPIASGANTGELF
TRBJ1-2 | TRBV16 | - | ASSQDLGYYGYT
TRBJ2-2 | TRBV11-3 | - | ASSFAGGATNTGELF
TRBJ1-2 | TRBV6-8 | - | ASSYSKRQESYT
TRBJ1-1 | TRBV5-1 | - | ASSPLDSLNTEAF
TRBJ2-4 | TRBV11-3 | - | ASSLGLGAENIQY
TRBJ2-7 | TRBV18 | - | ASSPRQDSYEQY
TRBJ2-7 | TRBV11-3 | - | ASSLEDRPYEQY
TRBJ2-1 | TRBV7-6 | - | ASSSRGRYNEQF
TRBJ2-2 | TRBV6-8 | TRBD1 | ASSNDRGRSLGELF
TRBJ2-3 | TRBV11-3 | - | ASSLGSHSPPIGTQY
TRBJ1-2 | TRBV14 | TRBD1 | ASSQAGTEVWYGYT